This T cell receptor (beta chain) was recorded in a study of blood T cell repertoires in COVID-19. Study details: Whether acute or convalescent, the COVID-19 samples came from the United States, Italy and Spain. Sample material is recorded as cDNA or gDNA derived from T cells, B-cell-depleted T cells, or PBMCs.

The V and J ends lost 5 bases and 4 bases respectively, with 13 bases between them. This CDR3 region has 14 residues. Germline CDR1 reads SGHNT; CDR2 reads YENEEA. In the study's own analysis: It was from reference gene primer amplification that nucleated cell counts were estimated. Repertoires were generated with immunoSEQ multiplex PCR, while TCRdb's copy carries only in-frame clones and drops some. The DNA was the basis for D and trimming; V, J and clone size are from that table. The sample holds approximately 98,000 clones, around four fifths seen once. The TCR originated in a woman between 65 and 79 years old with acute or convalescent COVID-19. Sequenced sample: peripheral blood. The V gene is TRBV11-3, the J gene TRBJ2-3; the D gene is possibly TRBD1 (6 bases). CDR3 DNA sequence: TGTGCCAGCAGCGCTAGTAGGGGGTCAGATACGCAGTATTTT. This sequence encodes CASSASRGSDTQYF. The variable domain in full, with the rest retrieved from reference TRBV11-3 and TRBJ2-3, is EAGVVQSPRYKIIEKKQPVAFWCNPISGHNTLYWYLQNLGQGPELLIRYENEEAVDDSQLPKDRFSAERLKGVDSTLKIQPAELGDSAVYLCASSASRGSDTQYFGPGTRLTVL.